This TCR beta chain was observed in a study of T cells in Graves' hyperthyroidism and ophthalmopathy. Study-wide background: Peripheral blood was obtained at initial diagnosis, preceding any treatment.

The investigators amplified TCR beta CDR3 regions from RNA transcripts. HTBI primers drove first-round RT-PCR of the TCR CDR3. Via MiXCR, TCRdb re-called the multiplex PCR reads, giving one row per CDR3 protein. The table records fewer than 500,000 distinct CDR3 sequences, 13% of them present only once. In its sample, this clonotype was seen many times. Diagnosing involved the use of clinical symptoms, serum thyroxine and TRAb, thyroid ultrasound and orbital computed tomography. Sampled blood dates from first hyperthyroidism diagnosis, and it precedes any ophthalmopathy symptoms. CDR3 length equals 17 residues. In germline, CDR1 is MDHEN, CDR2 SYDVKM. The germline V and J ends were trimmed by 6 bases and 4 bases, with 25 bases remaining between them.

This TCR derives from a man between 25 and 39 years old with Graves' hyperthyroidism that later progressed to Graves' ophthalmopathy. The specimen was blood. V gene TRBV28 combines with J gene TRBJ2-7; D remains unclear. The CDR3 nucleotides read TGTGCCAGCAGACCCACTACTGACAAGTTGGGGATATACGAGCAGTACTTC. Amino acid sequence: CASRPTTDKLGIYEQYF.